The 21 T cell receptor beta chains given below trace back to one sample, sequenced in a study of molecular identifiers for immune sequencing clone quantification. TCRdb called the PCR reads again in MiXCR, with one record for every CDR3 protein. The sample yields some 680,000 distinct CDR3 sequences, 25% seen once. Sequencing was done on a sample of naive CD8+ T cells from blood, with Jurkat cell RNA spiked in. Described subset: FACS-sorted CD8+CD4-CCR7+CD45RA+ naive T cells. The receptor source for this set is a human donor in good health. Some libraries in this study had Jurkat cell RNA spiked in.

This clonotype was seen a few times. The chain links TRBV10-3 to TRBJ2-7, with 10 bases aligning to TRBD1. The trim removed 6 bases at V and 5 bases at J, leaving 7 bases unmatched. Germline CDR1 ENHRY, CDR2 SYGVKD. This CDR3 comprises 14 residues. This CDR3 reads CAISIGTGDDEQYF. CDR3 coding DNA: TGTGCCATCAGCATCGGGACAGGGGATGACGAGCAGTACTTC.

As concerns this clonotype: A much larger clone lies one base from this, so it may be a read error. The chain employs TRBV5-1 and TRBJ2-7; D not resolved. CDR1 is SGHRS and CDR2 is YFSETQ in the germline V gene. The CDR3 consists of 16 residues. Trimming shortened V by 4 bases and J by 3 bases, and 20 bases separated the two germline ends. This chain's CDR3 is CASSRTSIVNVYEQYF. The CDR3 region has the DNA TGCGCCAGCAGCCGGACGTCCATCGTTAATGTCTACGAGCAGTACTTC.

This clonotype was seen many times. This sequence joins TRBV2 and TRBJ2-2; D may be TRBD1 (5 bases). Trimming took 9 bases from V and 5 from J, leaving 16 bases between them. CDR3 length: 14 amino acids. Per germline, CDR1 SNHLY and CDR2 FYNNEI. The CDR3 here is CARTRSDSTGELFF. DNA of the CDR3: TGTGCCAGAACCAGATCCGACAGTACCGGGGAGCTGTTTTTT.

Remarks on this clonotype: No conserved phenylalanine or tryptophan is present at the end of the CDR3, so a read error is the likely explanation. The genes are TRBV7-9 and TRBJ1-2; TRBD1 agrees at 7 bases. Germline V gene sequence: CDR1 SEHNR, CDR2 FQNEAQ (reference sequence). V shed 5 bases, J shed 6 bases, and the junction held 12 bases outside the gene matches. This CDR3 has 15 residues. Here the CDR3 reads CASSAPWGDRNGYTL. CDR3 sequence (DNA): TGTGCCAGCAGCGCTCCCTGGGGGGACAGAAATGGCTACACCCTC.

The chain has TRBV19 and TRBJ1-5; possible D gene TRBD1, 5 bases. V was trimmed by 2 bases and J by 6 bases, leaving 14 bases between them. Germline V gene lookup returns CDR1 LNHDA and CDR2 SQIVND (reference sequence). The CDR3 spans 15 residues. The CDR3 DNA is TGTGCCAGTAGTATAAGGGACGGCTTCATTCAGCCCCAGCATTTT. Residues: CASSIRDGFIQPQHF.

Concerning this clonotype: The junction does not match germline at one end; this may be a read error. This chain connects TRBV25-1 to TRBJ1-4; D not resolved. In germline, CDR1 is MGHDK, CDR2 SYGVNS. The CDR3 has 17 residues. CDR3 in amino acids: CASSELKGSATNERLFF. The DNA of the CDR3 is TGTGCCAGCAGTGAATTGAAGGGAAGCGCAACTAATGAAAGACTGTTTTTT. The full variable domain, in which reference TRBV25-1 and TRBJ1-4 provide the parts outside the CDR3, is EADIYQTPRYLVIGTGKKITLECSQTMGHDKMYWYQQDPGMELHLIHYSYGVNSTEKGDLSSESTVSRIRTEHFPLTLESARPSHTSQYLCASSELKGSATNERLFFGSGTQLSVL.

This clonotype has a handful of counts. In DNA, the CDR3 is TGCGCCAGCGGTGACAGGCCTGCACCGGACGGCTACACCTTC. Amino acids: CASGDRPAPDGYTF. The genes are TRBV4-3 and TRBJ1-2, with D tentatively TRBD1 (6 bases). Germline lookup yields CDR1 LGHNA and CDR2 YSLEER. Trimming shortened V by 8 bases and J by 8 bases, and 21 bases separated the two germline ends. The CDR3 consists of 14 residues.

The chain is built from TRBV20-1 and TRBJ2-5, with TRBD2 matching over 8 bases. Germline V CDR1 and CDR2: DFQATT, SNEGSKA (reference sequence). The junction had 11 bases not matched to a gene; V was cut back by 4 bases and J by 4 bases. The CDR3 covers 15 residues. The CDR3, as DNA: TGCAGTGCTACCGGGACTAGACGGTTCGGAGAGACCCAGTACTTC. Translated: CSATGTRRFGETQYF.

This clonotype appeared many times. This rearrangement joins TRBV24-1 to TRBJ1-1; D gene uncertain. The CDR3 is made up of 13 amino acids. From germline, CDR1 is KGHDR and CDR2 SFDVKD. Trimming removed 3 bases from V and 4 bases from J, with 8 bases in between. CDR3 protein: CATSDGSGTEAFF. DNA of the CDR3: TGTGCCACCAGTGATGGCTCGGGCACTGAAGCTTTCTTT.

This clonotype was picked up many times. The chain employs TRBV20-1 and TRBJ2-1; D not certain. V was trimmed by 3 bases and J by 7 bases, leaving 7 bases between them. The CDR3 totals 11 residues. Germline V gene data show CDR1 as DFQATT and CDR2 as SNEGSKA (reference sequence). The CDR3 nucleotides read TGCAGTGCTAGGGCGACTAATGAGCAGTTCTTC. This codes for CSARATNEQFF.

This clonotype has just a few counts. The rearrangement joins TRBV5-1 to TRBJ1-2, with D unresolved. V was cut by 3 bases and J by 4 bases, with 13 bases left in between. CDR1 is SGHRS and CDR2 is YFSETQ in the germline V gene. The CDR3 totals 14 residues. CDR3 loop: CASSSAGDFYGYTF. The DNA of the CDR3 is TGCGCCAGCAGCTCAGCTGGGGATTTCTATGGCTACACCTTC.

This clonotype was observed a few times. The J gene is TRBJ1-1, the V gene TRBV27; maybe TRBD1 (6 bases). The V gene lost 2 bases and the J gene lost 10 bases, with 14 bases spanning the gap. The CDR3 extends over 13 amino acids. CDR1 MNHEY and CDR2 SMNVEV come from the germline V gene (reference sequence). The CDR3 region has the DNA TGTGCCAGCAGTTTAGGAGGGGGGCTTGGAGCTTTCTTT. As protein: CASSLGGGLGAFF.

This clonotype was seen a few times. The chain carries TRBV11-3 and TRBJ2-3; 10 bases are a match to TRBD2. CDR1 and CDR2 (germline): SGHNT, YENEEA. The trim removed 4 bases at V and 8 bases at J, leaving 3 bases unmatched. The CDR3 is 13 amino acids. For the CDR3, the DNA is TGTGCCAGCAGCTCGCGGACTAGCGGTACGCAGTATTTT. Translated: CASSSRTSGTQYF.

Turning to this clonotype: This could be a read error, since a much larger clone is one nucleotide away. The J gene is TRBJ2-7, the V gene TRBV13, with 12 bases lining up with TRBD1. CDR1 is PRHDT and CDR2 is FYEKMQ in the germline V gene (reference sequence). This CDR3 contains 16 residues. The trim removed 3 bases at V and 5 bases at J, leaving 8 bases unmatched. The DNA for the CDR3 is TGTGCCAGCAGCTTTCCGGGACAGGGGGCGAACGACGAGCAGTACTTC. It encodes CASSFPGQGANDEQYF.

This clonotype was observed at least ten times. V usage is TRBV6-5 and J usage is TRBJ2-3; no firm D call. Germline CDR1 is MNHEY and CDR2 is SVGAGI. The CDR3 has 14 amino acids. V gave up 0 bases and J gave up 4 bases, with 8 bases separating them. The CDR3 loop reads CASSYSRFPDTQYF. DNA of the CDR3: TGTGCCAGCAGTTACTCGAGATTCCCAGATACGCAGTATTTT.

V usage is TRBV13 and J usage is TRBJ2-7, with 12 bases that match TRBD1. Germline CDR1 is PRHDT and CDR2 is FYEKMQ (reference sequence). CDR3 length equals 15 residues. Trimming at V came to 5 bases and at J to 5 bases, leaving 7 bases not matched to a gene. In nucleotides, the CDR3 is TGTGCCAGCAGCCGACGGGACAGGGGGCGCGACGAGCAGTACTTC. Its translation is CASSRRDRGRDEQYF. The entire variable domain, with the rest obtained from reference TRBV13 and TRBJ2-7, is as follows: AAGVIQSPRHLIKEKRETATLKCYPIPRHDTVYWYQQGPGQDPQFLISFYEKMQSDKGSIPDRFSAQQFSDYHSELNMSSLELGDSALYFCASSRRDRGRDEQYFGPGTRLTVT.

CDR3 bases: TGTGCCAGCAGCTTAGAGGTACGGGCAGCTAACTATGGCTACACCTTC. Translated: CASSLEVRAANYGYTF. The rearrangement joins TRBV7-9 to TRBJ1-2; no firm D call. V was shortened by 1 base and J by 0 bases, with 12 bases between the two germline ends. Germline CDR1 reads SEHNR; CDR2 reads FQNEAQ (reference sequence). CDR3 length: 16 residues.

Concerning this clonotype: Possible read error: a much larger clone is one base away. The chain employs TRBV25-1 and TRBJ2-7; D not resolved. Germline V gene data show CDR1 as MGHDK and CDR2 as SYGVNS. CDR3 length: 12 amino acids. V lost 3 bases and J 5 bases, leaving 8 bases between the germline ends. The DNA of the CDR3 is TGTGCCAGCAGTGAGGATGGACACGAGCAGTACTTC. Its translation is CASSEDGHEQYF.

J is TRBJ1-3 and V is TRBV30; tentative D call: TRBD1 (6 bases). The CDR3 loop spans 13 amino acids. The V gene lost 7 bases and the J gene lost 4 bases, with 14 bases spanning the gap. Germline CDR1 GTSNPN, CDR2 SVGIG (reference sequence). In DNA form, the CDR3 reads TGTGCCTTGGAGGGGGACGCCGGAAACACCATATATTTT. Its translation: CALEGDAGNTIYF.

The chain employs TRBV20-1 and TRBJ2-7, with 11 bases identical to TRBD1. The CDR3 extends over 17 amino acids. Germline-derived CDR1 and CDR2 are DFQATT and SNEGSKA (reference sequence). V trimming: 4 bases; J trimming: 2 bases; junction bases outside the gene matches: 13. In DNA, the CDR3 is TGCAGTGCTACGGTTTTTTCCTGGGACAGGGGGACCTACGAGCAGTACTTC. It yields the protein CSATVFSWDRGTYEQYF.

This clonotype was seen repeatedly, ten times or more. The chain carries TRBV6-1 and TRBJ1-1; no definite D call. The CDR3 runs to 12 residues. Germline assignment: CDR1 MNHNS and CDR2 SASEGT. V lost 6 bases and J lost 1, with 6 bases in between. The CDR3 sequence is CASREGNTEAFF. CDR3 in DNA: TGTGCCAGCAGGGAGGGGAACACTGAAGCTTTCTTT.